This TCR beta chain emerged from a study of T cell repertoires in ileal Crohn's disease. The wider study: Surgery for a complication: stricturing in about 61%, penetrating in about 40%. About half received postoperative treatment, about a dozen with thiopurines and 18 anti-TNF.

The time point is: neoterminal ileum biopsy at postoperative endoscopy, about 6 months after surgery. Eligibility required adulthood, ileal or ileocolonic Crohn's disease and indicated ileocolonic resection. Some clones are missing from TCRdb's copy, which holds only in-frame ones; the method was immunoSEQ multiplex PCR. The data show 9,000 to 13,000 clones, more than 70% seen once. Per germline, CDR1 MRHNA and CDR2 SNTAGT. The CDR3 has 15 residues. The V and J ends lost 0 bases and 0 bases respectively, with 3 bases between them. Study-wide points: Sorted CD8 T cells held more high-frequency clones than CD4.

As for this clone: Its target is not known.

The clonotype comes from an adult with Crohn's disease. The sequenced sample consisted of ileal tissue. This chain joins TRBV6-4 and TRBJ2-6; unclear D gene. This chain's CDR3 is CASSDSSSGANVLTF. In DNA, the CDR3 is TGTGCCAGCAGTGACTCTAGCTCTGGGGCCAACGTCCTGACTTTC.